One T cell receptor beta chain is described in this entry. Its specificity is unknown. These data belong to a study of shared clonotypes between healthy human individuals. Turning to the study itself: CD4 naive cells filled three plates per donor, CD4 memory three, CD8 naive two and CD8 memory one.

The CDR3 runs to 13 residues. V was clipped by 2 bases and J by 6 bases; unmatched bases: 3. Germline CDR1 and CDR2: MDHEN and SYDVKM. Study results and limitations: Donor clonotype sharing was expected to depend on sequencing depth.

Authors' data handling: Filtering differed because ImmunoSEQ produced junction-only sequences that carried no quality scores. The table came from immunoSEQ multiplex PCR; TCRdb's copy has only in-frame clones and leaves some out. V, J and clone size derive from that table, while D and trimming were established from the DNA sequence. This table holds some 2 million clones, roughly 94% found once. Material for sequencing was naive CD4+ T cells sorted from blood. Subset denoted: CD45RA+ positively selected. This TCR came from a man between 18 and 35 years old in good health. This chain joins TRBV28 and TRBJ1-2, with 7 nucleotides matching TRBD1. The CDR3 region is CASSLPRGDGYTF. The CDR3 nucleotides are TGTGCCAGCAGTTTACCCAGGGGGGATGGCTACACCTTC.